This T cell receptor (beta chain) was found in a study of T cell responses to AZD1222 COVID-19 vaccine. About the study: Recipients boosted at about 4 weeks or about 12 weeks are pooled.

The CDR3 has 14 amino acids. The V and J ends lost 3 bases and 6 bases, in that order; junction bases with no gene match: 8. Looked up from germline, CDR1 is SGHRS and CDR2 is YFSETQ. The method was immunoSEQ multiplex PCR; TCRdb's version includes in-frame clones alone and lacks a portion of them. The sample records roughly 93,000 clones, roughly 90% being singletons. Study results and limitations: Just five or six AZD1222 recipients were seropositive at baseline. Donors, mostly white British, included more females; clonal diversity was possibly underestimated. Following two doses of AZD1222, Spike-specific TCR breadth and depth rose.

Remarks on this clone: The antigen is undetermined.

This TCR was sampled from an adult in good health. The V call is TRBV5-1, the J call TRBJ1-1; 7 bases line up with TRBD1. Specimen: peripheral blood, collected on day 0 of AZD1222 vaccination. CDR3 loop: CASSSIGQVSEAFF. The CDR3 nucleotides are TGCGCCAGCAGCTCAATTGGACAGGTCTCTGAAGCTTTCTTT.